Shown below are 9 T cell receptor beta chains from a single sample sequenced in a study of blood T cell repertoires in COVID-19. The repertoire was sequenced with immunoSEQ multiplex PCR; TCRdb's copy has only in-frame clones and lacks some. The profile shows 65,000 or so clones, under 90% of them singletons. The sequencing input was peripheral blood. The receptors stem from a man in his fifties with active COVID-19.

The genes are TRBV5-1 and TRBJ2-3; D not certain. V was shortened by 7 bases and J by 1 base, with 22 bases between the two germline ends. CDR1 is SGHRS and CDR2 is YFSETQ in the germline V gene. CDR3 length equals 17 residues. The CDR3 spells CASARVPLIPGTDTQYF. CDR3 nucleotides: TGCGCCAGCGCCCGGGTCCCCCTCATCCCCGGCACAGATACGCAGTATTTT.

V is TRBV29-1 and J is TRBJ2-2, with no clear D. The germline V gene has CDR1 SQVTM and CDR2 ANQGSEA. Trimming removed 2 bases from V and 4 bases from J, with 5 bases in between. The CDR3 totals 12 residues. Written as DNA, the CDR3 is TGCAGCGTTGAACTCCCCACCGGGGAGCTGTTTTTT. It translates to CSVELPTGELFF.

The chain recombines TRBV28 with TRBJ1-5; weak D call: TRBD1 (5 bases). With 3 bases removed from V and 2 bases from J, the gap between germline ends came to 11 bases. CDR3 size: 15 residues. The germline gives CDR1 MDHEN, CDR2 SYDVKM. CDR3 protein: CASSLGGPGNQPQHF. For the CDR3, the DNA is TGTGCCAGCAGTTTGGGGGGTCCCGGCAATCAGCCCCAGCATTTT.

The genes are TRBV6-6 and TRBJ2-7; D call uncertain. The CDR3 consists of 11 residues. Germline V gene sequence: CDR1 MNHNY, CDR2 SVGAGI (reference sequence). Trimming removed 7 bases at V and 2 bases at J, with 6 bases between. CDR3 bases: TGTGCCAGCAAAGAGACCTACGAGCAGTACTTC. It yields the protein CASKETYEQYF.

The chain is built from TRBV6-4 and TRBJ1-6; D might be TRBD1 (5 bases). This CDR3 has 17 residues. Germline values: CDR1 MRHNA, CDR2 SNTAGT. V lost 3 bases, J lost 5 bases, and 17 bases lay in between. The CDR3 DNA follows: TGTGCCAGCAGTGAAAATCACCAGGGTGGAGATAATTCACCCCTCCACTTT. Its translation: CASSENHQGGDNSPLHF.

J is TRBJ2-5 and V is TRBV5-1; D might be TRBD1 (5 bases). The CDR3 runs 14 residues. Germline V gene sequence: CDR1 SGHRS, CDR2 YFSETQ. Trimming cost V 0 bases and J 2 bases, with 8 bases left between them. The CDR3 reads CASSLEGQQETQYF. CDR3 coding DNA: TGCGCCAGCAGCTTGGAAGGACAACAAGAGACCCAGTACTTC.

The chain is built from TRBV5-5 and TRBJ2-7; TRBD2 agrees at 7 bases. V shed 1 base and J 4 bases; nucleotides not matched to a gene: 11. The CDR3 covers 16 residues. Germline CDR1 is SGHKS and CDR2 is YYEKEE (reference sequence). The CDR3 DNA follows: TGTGCCAGCAGCTTGCCCGGATCGGGGGGAGTATACGAGCAGTACTTC. Its translation: CASSLPGSGGVYEQYF.

The gene calls are TRBV11-3 and TRBJ2-2; perhaps TRBD2 as D (7 bases). Deletions cut 5 bases from V and 7 bases from J, with 17 bases between. This CDR3 has 15 amino acids. Germline CDR1 is SGHNT and CDR2 is YENEEA. Here the CDR3 reads CASSTRGAFDGELFF. The DNA for the CDR3 is TGTGCCAGCAGCACCCGGGGGGCCTTCGACGGGGAGCTGTTTTTT.

The chain has TRBV5-1 and TRBJ2-1, with TRBD2 identical over 8 bases. The germline V gene has CDR1 SGHRS and CDR2 YFSETQ. The CDR3 loop spans 15 amino acids. Trimming took 0 bases from V and 5 from J; bases not matched to a gene: 4. CDR3 coding DNA: TGCGCCAGCAGCTTGGGCCCAGCGGGAGACAATGAGCAGTTCTTC. This translates into CASSLGPAGDNEQFF.